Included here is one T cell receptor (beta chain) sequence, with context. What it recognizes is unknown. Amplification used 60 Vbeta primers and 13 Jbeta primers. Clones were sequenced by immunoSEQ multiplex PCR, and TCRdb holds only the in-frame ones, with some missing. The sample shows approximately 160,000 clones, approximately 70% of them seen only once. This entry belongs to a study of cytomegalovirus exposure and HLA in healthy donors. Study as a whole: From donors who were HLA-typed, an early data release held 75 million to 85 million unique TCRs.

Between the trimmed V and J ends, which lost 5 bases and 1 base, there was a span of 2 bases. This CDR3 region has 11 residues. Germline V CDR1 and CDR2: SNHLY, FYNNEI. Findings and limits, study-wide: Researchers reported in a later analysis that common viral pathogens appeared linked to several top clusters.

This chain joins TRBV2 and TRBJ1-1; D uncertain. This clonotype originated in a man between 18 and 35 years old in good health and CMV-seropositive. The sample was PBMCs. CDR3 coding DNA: TGTGCCAGCAGTCGGAACACTGAAGCTTTCTTT. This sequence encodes CASSRNTEAFF.